This paragraph covers one TCR beta chain sequence. Trimming cost V 3 bases and J 2 bases; bases outside gene matches: 16. The CDR3 has 19 amino acids. Germline CDR1 and CDR2: DFQATT and SNEGSKA (reference sequence). The sample comes from a study of blood T cell repertoires in COVID-19. In the original workflow: Reference gene primer amplification gave nucleated cell count estimates. The assay was immunoSEQ multiplex PCR, and TCRdb's table has in-frame clones only and misses some. The V and J calls and clone size come from that table; D and trimming were worked out from the DNA. The repertoire includes roughly 300,000 clones, 87% of them detected once, and less than 9.5% sits in the top ten.

Material for sequencing was peripheral blood. The origin of this receptor is a woman aged 50 to 60 who had recovered from COVID-19. V usage is TRBV20-1 and J usage is TRBJ2-1; 10 bases agree with TRBD2. Written as DNA, the CDR3 is TGCAGTGCTAGTCGGCTCGGGCTAGCGGGAGTCTCCCCCTACAATGAGCAGTTCTTC. Encoded protein: CSASRLGLAGVSPYNEQFF.